This T cell receptor beta chain was captured in a study of OX40 agonist ivuxolimab in advanced cancers. Background on the study: Dose-escalation patients suffered from hepatocellular carcinoma, melanoma, renal cell or head and neck cancer. Partial responses were achieved by three patients: one hepatocellular carcinoma, two cutaneous melanoma. Whole-study findings and limits: Doses of 0.1 to 3.0 mg/kg were accompanied by clonal expansion of CD4+ and CD8+ blood T cells by week 6.

People who had autoimmune disease history or systemic immunosuppression were excluded. This clone was recorded only once. Its specificity is not known. TCRdb's table, derived via immunoSEQ multiplex PCR, lists solely in-frame clones and lacks some. Among 45,000 to 55,000 clones listed, approximately 80% were seen once. CDR3 length equals 14 residues. V was shortened by 6 bases and J by 0 bases, with 12 bases between the two germline ends. In germline, CDR1 is MGHRA, CDR2 YSYEKL. Sequencing was performed on CD4+ or CD8+ T cells sorted from blood, taken in a trial of the OX40 agonist ivuxolimab. This chain links TRBV4-1 with TRBJ2-7; tentatively, D is TRBD1 (5 bases). This clonotype was sampled from an adult with an advanced solid tumor such as melanoma, head and neck, liver or kidney cancer. CDR3 region: CASSPTDSSYEQYF. The CDR3 region has the DNA TGCGCCAGCAGTCCCACCGACAGCTCCTACGAGCAGTACTTC.